The present T cell receptor beta chain was sequenced within a study of cytomegalovirus exposure and HLA in healthy donors. Primers for the PCR totalled 60 Vbeta and 13 Jbeta. The data were produced by immunoSEQ multiplex PCR, yet TCRdb's version contains in-frame clones alone and is incomplete. This sample has around 170,000 clones, with roughly 85% found just once. The study, taken as a whole, reports: Later work found most CMV-associated TCR beta chains apparently HLA-restricted.

This clone was detected a few times. Its target is not known. Germline V gene data show CDR1 as SNHLY and CDR2 as FYNNEI. The CDR3 has 12 residues. The trim removed 6 bases at V and 8 bases at J, leaving 6 bases unmatched. The chain has TRBV2 and TRBJ1-2; TRBD1 aligns across 7 bases. Sample: PBMCs. The TCR sequence derives from a woman aged 40 to 50 in good health and CMV-seronegative. CDR3 DNA sequence: TGTGCCAGCAGATGGGACAGTCAGGGCTACACCTTC. This translates into CASRWDSQGYTF.